The TCR beta chain described here comes from a study of T-cell reconstitution after alpha-beta-depleted transplantation in children. The study's findings and limits: Reportedly, alpha-beta T cells present about two months post-transplant originated from several hundred expanded clones of graft origin. T-cell numbers and diversity one year post-transplant derived largely from freshly generated T cells.

Trimming shortened V by 4 bases and J by 1 base, and 21 bases separated the two germline ends. The CDR3 totals 18 residues. This clonotype was detected only a few times. Its antigen is undetermined. Unique molecular identifiers featured in how the TCRbeta library was prepared. TCRdb called the PCR reads again in MiXCR, with one record for every CDR3 protein. This table holds a few hundred thousand distinct CDR3 sequences, approximately 42% found once. Here the sequenced sample was PBMCs, taken before TCRalphabeta/CD19-depleted stem cell transplant. This chain uses TRBV12-3 or TRBV12-4 with TRBJ2-3, with D possibly matching TRBD2 (5 bases). This TCR derives from a girl aged 2-15 years with aplastic anemia, due to receive a stem cell transplant. CDR3 coding DNA: TGTGCCAGCAGTTGTAGTCCCGGGATCGGCTTTTGCACAGATACGCAGTATTTT. Translating gives CASSCSPGIGFCTDTQYF.